This TCR beta chain was sequenced during a study of T-cell memory formation after mild COVID-19. Study results and limitations: Second-wave clones that peaked on day 37 lacked confirmed SARS-CoV-2 specificity.

TCRdb reprocessed the 5' RACE reads with MiXCR, giving one entry per CDR3 protein. The data show approximately 230,000 distinct CDR3 sequences, 16% seen once. This clonotype was seen more than once but under ten times. Its antigen remains unknown. The CDR3 length is 16 residues. Germline CDR1 reads KGHDR; CDR2 reads SFDVKD. Trimming cost V 1 base and J 3 bases; bases outside gene matches: 7. V and J are TRBV24-1 and TRBJ1-1; 7 bases line up with TRBD1. The clonotype was recovered from a man aged 18 to 29 who had mild COVID-19 (a few samples of this study predate the infection). Cell type and time point are not known. Source material: PBMCs or a T cell subset sorted from them (not recorded which). The CDR3 protein is CATSDFERGPHTEAFF. CDR3 coding DNA: TGTGCCACCAGTGATTTTGAAAGGGGGCCACACACTGAAGCTTTCTTT.